This T cell receptor (beta chain) emerged from a study of response to subunit inactivated influenza vaccine. TCRdb used MiXCR to reprocess the RT-PCR reads, holding one entry per CDR3 protein. The table shows around 530,000 distinct CDR3 sequences, with 16% occurring only once. Germline CDR1 is ENHRY and CDR2 is SYGVKD. Trimming took 6 bases from V and 6 from J, leaving 16 bases between them. The CDR3 runs 14 residues. Sequenced here: CD4+ T cells sorted from PBMCs, sampled around 2 years after vaccination. This TCR was sampled from a man between 50 and 69 years old who received an inactivated influenza vaccine. The chain is built from TRBV10-3 and TRBJ2-3; tentative D call: TRBD2 (5 bases). The CDR3 DNA reads as TGTGCCATCAGCGGTCAAATTAGCGCCGATACGCAGTATTTT. Encoded protein: CAISGQISADTQYF.